This TCR beta chain was identified in a study of T cell responses to AZD1222 COVID-19 vaccine. Study-level findings and limits: There were vaccine-associated CD4 TCRs across spike, dominant at 160-218 and 743-854. Close to half of spike-specific TCRs reportedly recognize unmutated variant regions.

Trimming stripped 5 bases from V and 4 bases from J, with 9 bases between. CDR1 is SQVTM and CDR2 is ANQGSEA in the germline V gene. The CDR3 has 11 amino acids. The protocol was immunoSEQ multiplex PCR, while the TCRdb copy is restricted to in-frame clones and leaves out a portion. This table holds 150,000 to 180,000 clones, around 89% found once. Worth noting for this clone: The target antigen is unknown.

The material sequenced was peripheral blood, taken on day 0 of AZD1222 vaccination. V is TRBV29-1 and J is TRBJ2-7; no definite D call. This receptor was identified in an adult in good health. This CDR3 is CSVQAAYEQYF. The CDR3 DNA sequence: TGCAGCGTTCAGGCAGCGTACGAGCAGTACTTC.